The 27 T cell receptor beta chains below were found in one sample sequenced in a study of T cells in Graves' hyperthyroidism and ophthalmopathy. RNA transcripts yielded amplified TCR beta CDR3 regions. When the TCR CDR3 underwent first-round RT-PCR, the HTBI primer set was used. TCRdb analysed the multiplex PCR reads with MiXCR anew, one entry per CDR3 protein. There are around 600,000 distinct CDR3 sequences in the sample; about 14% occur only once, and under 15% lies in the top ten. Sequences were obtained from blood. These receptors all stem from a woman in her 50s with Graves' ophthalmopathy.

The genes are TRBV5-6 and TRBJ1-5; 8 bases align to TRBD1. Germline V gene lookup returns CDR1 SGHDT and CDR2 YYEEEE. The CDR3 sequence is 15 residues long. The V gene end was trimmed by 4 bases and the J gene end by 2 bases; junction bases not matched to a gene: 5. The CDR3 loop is CASSHGQGRNQPQHF. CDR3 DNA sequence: TGTGCCAGCAGCCACGGACAGGGTCGCAATCAGCCCCAGCATTTT.

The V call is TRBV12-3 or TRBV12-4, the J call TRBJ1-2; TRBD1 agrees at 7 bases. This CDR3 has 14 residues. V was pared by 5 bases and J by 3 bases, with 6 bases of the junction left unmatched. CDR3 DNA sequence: TGTGCCAGCAGTCCCGGGACAGCACACTATGGCTACACCTTC. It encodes CASSPGTAHYGYTF.

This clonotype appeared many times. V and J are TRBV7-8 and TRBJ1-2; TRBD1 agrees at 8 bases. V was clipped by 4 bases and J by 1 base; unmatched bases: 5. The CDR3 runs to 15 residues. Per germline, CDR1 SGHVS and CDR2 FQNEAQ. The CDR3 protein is CASSWDRRDNYGYTF. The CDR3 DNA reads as TGTGCCAGCAGCTGGGACAGGCGAGATAACTATGGCTACACCTTC.

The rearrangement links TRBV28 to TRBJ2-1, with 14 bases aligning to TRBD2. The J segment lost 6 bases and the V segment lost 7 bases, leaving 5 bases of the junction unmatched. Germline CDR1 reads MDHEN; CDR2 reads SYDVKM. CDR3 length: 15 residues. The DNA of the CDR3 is TGTGCCAGCACGGGGACTAGCGGGAGTCCCAATGAGCAGTTCTTC. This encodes CASTGTSGSPNEQFF.

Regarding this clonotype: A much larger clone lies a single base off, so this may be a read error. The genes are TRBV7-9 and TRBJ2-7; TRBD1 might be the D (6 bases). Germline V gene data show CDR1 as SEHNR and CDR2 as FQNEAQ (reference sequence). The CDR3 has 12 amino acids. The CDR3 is CTSRRTDYEQYF. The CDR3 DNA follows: TGTACCAGCAGAAGGACAGATTACGAGCAGTACTTC. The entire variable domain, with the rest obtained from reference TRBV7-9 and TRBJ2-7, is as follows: DTGVSQNPRHKITKRGQNVTFRCDPISEHNRLYWYRQTLGQGPEFLTYFQNEAQLEKSRLLSDRFSAERPKGSFSTLEIQRTEQGDSAMYLCTSRRTDYEQYFGPGTRLTVT.

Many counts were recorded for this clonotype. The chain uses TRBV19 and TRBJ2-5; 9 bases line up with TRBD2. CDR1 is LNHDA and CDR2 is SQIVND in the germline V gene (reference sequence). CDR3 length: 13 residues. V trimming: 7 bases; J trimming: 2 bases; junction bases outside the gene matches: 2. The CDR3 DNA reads TGTGCCAGTATGCGGGAGGGACAAGAGACCCAGTACTTC. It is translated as CASMREGQETQYF.

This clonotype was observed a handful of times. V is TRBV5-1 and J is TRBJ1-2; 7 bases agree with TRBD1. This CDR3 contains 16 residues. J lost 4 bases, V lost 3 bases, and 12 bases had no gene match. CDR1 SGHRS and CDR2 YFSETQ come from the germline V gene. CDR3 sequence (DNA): TGCGCCAGCAGCTCCCCGGACAGGTCGATTGGCTATGGCTACACCTTC. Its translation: CASSSPDRSIGYGYTF. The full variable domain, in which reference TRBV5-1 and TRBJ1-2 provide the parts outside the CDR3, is KAGVTQTPRYLIKTRGQQVTLSCSPISGHRSVSWYQQTPGQGLQFLFEYFSETQRNKGNFPGRFSGRQFSNSRSEMNVSTLELGDSALYLCASSSPDRSIGYGYTFGSGTRLTVV.

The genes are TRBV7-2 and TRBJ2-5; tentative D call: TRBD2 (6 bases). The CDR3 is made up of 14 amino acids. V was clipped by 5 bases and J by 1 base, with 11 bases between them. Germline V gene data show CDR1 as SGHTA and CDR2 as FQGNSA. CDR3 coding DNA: TGTGCCAGCAGCGGAGGGGTACTCCAAGAGACCCAGTACTTC. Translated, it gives CASSGGVLQETQYF.

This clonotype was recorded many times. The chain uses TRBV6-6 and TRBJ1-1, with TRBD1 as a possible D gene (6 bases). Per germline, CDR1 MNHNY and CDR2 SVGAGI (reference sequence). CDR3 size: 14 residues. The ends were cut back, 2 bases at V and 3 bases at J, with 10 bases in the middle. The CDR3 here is CASSYRGADTEAFF. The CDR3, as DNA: TGTGCCAGCAGTTACAGGGGGGCGGACACTGAAGCTTTCTTT.

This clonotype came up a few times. CDR3 in amino acids: CASSPKGLFASPLHF. The DNA of the CDR3 is TGTGCCAGCAGTCCCAAGGGTCTATTCGCTTCACCCCTCCACTTT. The chain is built from TRBV28 and TRBJ1-6, with D unresolved. The CDR3 runs to 15 residues. V was clipped by 5 bases and J by 9 bases, with 17 bases between them. Germline V CDR1 and CDR2: MDHEN, SYDVKM.

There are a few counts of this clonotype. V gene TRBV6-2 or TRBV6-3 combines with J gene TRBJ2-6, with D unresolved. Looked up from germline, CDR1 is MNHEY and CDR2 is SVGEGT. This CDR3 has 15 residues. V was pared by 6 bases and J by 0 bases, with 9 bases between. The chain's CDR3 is CASRTLGSGANVLTF. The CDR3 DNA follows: TGTGCCAGCAGGACACTCGGCTCTGGGGCCAACGTCCTGACTTTC.

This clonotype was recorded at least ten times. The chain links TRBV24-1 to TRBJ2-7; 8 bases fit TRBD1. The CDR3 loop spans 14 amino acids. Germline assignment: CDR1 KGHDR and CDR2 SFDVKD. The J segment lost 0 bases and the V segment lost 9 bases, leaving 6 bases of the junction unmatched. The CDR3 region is CATSPQGASYEQYF. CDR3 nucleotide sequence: TGTGCCACCTCTCCCCAGGGGGCCTCCTACGAGCAGTACTTC.

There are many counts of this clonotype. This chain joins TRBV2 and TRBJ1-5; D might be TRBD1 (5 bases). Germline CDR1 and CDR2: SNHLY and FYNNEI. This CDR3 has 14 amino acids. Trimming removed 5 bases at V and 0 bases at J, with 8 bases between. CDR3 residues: CASSRQYSNQPQHF. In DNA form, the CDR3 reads TGTGCCAGCAGTAGACAGTATAGCAATCAGCCCCAGCATTTT. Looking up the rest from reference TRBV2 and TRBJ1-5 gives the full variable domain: EPEVTQTPSHQVTQMGQEVILRCVPISNHLYFYWYRQILGQKVEFLVSFYNNEISEKSEIFDDQFSVERPDGSNFTLKIRSTKLEDSAMYFCASSRQYSNQPQHFGDGTRLSIL.

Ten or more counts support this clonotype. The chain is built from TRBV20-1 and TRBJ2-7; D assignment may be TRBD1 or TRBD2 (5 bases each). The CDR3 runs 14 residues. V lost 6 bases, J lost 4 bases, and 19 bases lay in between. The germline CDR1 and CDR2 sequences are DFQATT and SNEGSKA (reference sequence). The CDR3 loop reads CSAIRDAFGYEQYF. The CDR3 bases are TGCAGTGCCATCCGGGACGCGTTCGGGTACGAGCAGTACTTC.

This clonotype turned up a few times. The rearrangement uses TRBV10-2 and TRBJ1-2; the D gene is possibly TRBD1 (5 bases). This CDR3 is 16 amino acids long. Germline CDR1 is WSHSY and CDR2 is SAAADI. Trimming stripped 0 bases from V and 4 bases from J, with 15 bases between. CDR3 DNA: TGCGCCAGCAGTGAGTCTATTATGGGACGGCCCTATGGCTACACCTTC. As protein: CASSESIMGRPYGYTF.

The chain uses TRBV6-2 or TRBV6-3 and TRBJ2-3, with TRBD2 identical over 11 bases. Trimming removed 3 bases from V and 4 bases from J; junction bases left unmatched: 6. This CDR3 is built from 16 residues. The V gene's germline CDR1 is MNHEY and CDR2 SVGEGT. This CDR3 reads CASSYRGLAASDTQYF. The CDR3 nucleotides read TGTGCCAGCAGTTATAGGGGACTAGCGGCATCAGATACGCAGTATTTT.

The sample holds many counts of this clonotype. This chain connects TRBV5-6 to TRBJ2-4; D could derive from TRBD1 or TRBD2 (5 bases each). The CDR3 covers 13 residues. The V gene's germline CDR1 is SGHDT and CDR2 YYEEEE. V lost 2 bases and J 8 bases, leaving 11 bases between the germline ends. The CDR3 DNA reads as TGTGCCAGCAGCTTTCAGGGAGAGGACATTCAGTACTTC. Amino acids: CASSFQGEDIQYF.

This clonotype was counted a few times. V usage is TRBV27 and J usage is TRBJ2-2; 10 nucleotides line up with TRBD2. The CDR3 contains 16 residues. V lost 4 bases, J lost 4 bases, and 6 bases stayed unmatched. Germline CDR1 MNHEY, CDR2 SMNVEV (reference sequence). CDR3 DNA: TGTGCCAGCAGTTCCCGGACTAGCGGCGGCACCGGGGAGCTGTTTTTT. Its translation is CASSSRTSGGTGELFF.

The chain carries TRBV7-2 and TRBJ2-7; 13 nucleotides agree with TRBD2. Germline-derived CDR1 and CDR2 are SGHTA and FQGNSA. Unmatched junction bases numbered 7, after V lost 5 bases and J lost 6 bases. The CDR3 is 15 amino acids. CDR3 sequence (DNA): TGTGCCAGCAGCCAAGATACTAGCGGGAGGGGCGAGCAGTACTTC. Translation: CASSQDTSGRGEQYF.

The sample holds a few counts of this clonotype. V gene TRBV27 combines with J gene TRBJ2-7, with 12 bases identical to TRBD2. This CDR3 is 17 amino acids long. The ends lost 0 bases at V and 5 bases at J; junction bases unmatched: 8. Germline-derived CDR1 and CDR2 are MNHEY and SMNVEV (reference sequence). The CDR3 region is CASSLSSGLAGINEQYF. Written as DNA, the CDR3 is TGTGCCAGCAGTTTATCTTCCGGACTAGCGGGAATCAACGAGCAGTACTTC.

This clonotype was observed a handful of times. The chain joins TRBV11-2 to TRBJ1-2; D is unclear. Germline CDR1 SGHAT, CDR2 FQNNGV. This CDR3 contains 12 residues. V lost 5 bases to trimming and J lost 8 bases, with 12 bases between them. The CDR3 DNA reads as TGTGCCAGCAGCCGCAAAACTCTCGGCTACACCTTC. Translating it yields CASSRKTLGYTF.

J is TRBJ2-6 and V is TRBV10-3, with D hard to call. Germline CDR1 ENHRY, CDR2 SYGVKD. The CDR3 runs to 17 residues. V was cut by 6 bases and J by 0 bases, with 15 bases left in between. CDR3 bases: TGTGCCATCAGCAAGGACGATATGCGCTCTGGGGCCAACGTCCTGACTTTC. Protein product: CAISKDDMRSGANVLTF.

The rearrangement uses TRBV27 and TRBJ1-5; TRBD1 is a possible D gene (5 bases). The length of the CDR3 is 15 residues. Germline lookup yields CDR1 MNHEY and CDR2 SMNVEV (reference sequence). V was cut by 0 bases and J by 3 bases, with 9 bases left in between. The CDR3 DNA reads TGTGCCAGCAGTTTATCTGCAGGGAACAATCAGCCCCAGCATTTT. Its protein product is CASSLSAGNNQPQHF.

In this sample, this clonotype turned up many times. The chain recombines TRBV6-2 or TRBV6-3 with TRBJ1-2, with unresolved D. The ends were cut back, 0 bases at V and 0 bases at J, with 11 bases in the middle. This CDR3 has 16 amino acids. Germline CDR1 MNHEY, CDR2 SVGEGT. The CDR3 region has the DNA TGTGCCAGCAGTTACTCGAGTCGGACTGCTAACTATGGCTACACCTTC. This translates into CASSYSSRTANYGYTF.

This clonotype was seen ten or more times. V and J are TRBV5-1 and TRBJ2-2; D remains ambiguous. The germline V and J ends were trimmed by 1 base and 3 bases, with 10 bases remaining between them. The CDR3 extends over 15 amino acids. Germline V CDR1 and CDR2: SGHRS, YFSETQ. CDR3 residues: CASSLPKTYTGELFF. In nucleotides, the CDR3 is TGCGCCAGCAGCTTGCCGAAAACCTACACCGGGGAGCTGTTTTTT.

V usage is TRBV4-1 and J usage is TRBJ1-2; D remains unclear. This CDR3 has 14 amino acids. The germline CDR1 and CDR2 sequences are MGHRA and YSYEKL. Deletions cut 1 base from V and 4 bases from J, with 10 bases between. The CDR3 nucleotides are TGCGCCAGCAGCCAAGTAGGAGGGCCCTATGGCTACACCTTC. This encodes CASSQVGGPYGYTF.

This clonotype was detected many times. The CDR3, as DNA: TGTGCCAGCAGTTACCTACGGGTGAAGGACACTGAAGCTTTCTTT. Its protein is CASSYLRVKDTEAFF. This chain links TRBV6-5 with TRBJ1-1; D is uncertain. Germline V gene lookup returns CDR1 MNHEY and CDR2 SVGAGI. The CDR3 loop spans 15 amino acids. Trimming took 2 bases from V and 3 from J, leaving 13 bases between them.